A selection of T cell receptor beta chains follows, all from one sample in a study of PD-L1 blockade in urothelial cancer. Produced via immunoSEQ multiplex PCR; TCRdb's table is partial and in-frame only. The repertoire includes about 49,000 clones, roughly 78% of them detected once, and about 10% sits in the top ten. The sample in question was PBMCs, obtained around atezolizumab (anti-PD-L1) treatment. These receptors were taken from a man in his 70s with urothelial cancer. CDR3s include the opening cysteine and the closing phenylalanine or tryptophan. D genes are given only for firm matches. Size values are once, few and many counts, or a class for expanded clones, and some rows have none.

>TRBV7-2|TRBJ2-3|TRBD1|NA
TGTGCCAGCAGCCTTTGGACAGGGATGGATACGCAGTATTTT
CASSLWTGMDTQYF
>TRBV5-1|TRBJ2-7|NA|NA
TGCGCCAGCAGCTTGGGGCTGGTCTACGAGCAGTACTTC
CASSLGLVYEQYF
>TRBV5-1|TRBJ2-1|NA|NA
TGCGCCAGCAGCCCCTCCTTGGGGAGCTCCTACAATGAGCAGTTCTTC
CASSPSLGSSYNEQFF
>TRBV5-1|TRBJ2-5|NA|NA
TGCGCCAGCAGCTTGGTCCCGGGGCAAGAGACCCAGTACTTC
CASSLVPGQETQYF
>TRBV7-7|TRBJ2-2|TRBD2|NA
TGTGCTAGCAGCTTAATCCCCGCGAGCGGGAGGCCCGGGGAGCTGTTTTTT
CASSLIPASGRPGELFF
>TRBV7-2|TRBJ1-3|NA|few
TGTGCCAGCAGCCTACAGGGCTCTGGAAACACCATATATTTT
CASSLQGSGNTIYF
>TRBV7-3|TRBJ2-5|NA|NA
TGTGCCAGCAGCCCTACAGGGTTGATGGGAGAGACCCAGTACTTC
CASSPTGLMGETQYF
>TRBV6-1|TRBJ2-7|TRBD2|NA
TGTGCCAGCAGCCCGGGACTAGGGGGTTTCGAGCAGTACTTC
CASSPGLGGFEQYF
>TRBV4-1|TRBJ2-7|TRBD1|NA
TGCGCCAGCAGCCAAGATTGGGGACAGGGGGCCAACGAGCAGTACTTC
CASSQDWGQGANEQYF
>TRBV5-8|TRBJ2-7|NA|NA
TGTGCCAGCAGCCCCCAGACAGTAGGCGAGCAGTACTTC
CASSPQTVGEQYF
>TRBV5-1|TRBJ1-4|NA|NA
TGCGCCAGCCGTACAGGGAGTGGCGAAAAACTGTTTTTT
CASRTGSGEKLFF
>TRBV29-1|TRBJ2-5|NA|many
TGCAGCGTCGCCCCTATCGCCTGGGAGACCCAGTACTTC
CSVAPIAWETQYF
>TRBV28|TRBJ2-7|TRBD2|NA
TGTGCCAGCCGTGGGGGGGGGACCTACGAGCAGTACTTC
CASRGGGTYEQYF
>TRBV27|TRBJ1-5|TRBD1|NA
TGTGCCAGCAGGTCTCTCGGACAGGGGAGGAGGAGCAATCAGCCCCAGCATTTT
CASRSLGQGRRSNQPQHF
>TRBV29-1|TRBJ2-1|NA|few
TGCAGCGTCGCGCGTTTCGGGGGAGGAATCTACAATGAGCAGTTCTTC
CSVARFGGGIYNEQFF
>TRBV7-9|TRBJ1-2|NA|NA
TGTGCCAGCAGCTTACCCCAGGACAGCTATGGCTACACCTTC
CASSLPQDSYGYTF
>TRBV9|TRBJ2-1|TRBD1|NA
TGTGCCAGCAGCGTAGGCAGGGGGCAGAGGAATGAGCAGTTCTTC
CASSVGRGQRNEQFF
>TRBV28|TRBJ1-2|NA|NA
TGTGCCAGCAGCCCCGGCGGGGTCTATGGCTACACCTTC
CASSPGGVYGYTF
>TRBV7-2|TRBJ2-7|TRBD2|NA
TGTGCCAGCAGCTTACTAGCGGGAGGGAGCTCCTACGAGCAGTACTTC
CASSLLAGGSSYEQYF
>TRBV6-4|TRBJ2-3|NA|NA
TGTGCCAGCAGTGTCTCGACCAGGGATACGCAGTATTTT
CASSVSTRDTQYF
>TRBV4-1|TRBJ2-3|TRBD2|NA
TGCGCCAGCAGCCAAACCCAACGGCATCTAGCGGGAGCGGCAGATACGCAGTATTTT
CASSQTQRHLAGAADTQYF